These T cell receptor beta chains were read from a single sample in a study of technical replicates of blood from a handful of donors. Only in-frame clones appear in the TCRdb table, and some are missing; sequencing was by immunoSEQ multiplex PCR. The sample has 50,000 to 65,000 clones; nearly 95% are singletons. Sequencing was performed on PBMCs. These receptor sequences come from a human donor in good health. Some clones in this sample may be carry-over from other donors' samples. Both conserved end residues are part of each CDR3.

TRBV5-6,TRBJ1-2,CASSLVSASGPRYTF
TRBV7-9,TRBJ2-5,CASSRPGTGPQTQYF
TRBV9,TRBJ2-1,CASSTPSGGSSYNEQFF
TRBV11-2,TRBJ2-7,CASSNRQGYYEQYF
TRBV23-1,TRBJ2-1,CARGLAGGYNEQFF
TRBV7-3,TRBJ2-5,CASRFSGRAGETQYF
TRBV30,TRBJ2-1,CAWSLDSSYNEQFF
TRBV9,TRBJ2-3,CASSVTGADTQYF
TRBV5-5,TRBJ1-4,CASSKTIRDSNEKLFF
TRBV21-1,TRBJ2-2,CASSSMQGLNTGELFF
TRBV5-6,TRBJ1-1,CASYRRQGTEAFF
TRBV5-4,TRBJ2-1,CASSPTGNSYNEQFF
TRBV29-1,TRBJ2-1,CSVELRRASGEQFF
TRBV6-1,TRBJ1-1,CASRRGQGSTEAFF
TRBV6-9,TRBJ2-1,CASKFLMDSSRKFF
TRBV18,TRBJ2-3,CASSPLPTGDTQYF
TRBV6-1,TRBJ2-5,CASSEWTGTRETQYF
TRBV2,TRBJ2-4,CASTPGGTKNIQYF
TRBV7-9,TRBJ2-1,CASSPGTPEQFF
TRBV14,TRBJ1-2,CASSPPGSAYGYTF
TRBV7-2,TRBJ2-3,CASSPTRTDTLYF
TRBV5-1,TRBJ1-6,CASSPGQGANSPLHF
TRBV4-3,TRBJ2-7,CASSPWEDRANEQYF
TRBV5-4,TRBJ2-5,CASSGNHFGGGFQETQYF
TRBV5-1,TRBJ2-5,CASRRSSLETQYF
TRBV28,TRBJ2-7,CASSLGQGPYEQYF
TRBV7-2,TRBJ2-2,CASSSLLAETATGELFF
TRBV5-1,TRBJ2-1,CASSLSGGYNEQFF
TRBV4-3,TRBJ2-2,CASSQDWVTRVGELFF
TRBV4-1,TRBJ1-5,CASSRGLSSAQPQHF
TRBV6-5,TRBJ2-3,CASSYRGRAPDTQYF
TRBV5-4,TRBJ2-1,CASSLEEFWGDNEQFF
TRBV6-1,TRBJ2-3,CASCPLAGATDTQYF
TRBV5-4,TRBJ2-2,CASSFDSRNTGELFF
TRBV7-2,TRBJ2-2,CASSRNPNTGELFF
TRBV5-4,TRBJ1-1,CASTIPGVMVNTEAFF
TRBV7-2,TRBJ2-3,CASSFGQRTDTQYF
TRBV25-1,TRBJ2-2,CASSEWRSGGGELFF
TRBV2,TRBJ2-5,CASSERTGNEETQYF
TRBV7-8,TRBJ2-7,CASSFTRERSYEQYF
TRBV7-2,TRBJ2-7,CASSLSRVGTGGREQYF
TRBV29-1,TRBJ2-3,CSAEGLAGGQGTDTQYF
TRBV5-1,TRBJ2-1,CASSWGGGYNEQFF
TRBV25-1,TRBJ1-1,CASSEYDRVWRVSPEAFF
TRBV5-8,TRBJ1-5,CASSKGQSKQPQHF
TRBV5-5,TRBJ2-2,CASSPGLAGYTGELFF
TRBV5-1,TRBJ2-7,CASSLTGNEQYF
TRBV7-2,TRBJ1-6,CASRDGTSSSPLHF
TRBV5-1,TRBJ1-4,CASSLGGGYEKLFF
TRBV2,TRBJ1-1,CASSRGQGPEAFF
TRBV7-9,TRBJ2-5,CVSSSMASGIGQETQYF